The TCR beta chain described here comes from a study of radiation and T cells in renal cell carcinoma. Turning to the study itself: Nephrectomy followed 15 Gy stereotactic body radiation by 4 weeks.

Sequencing used immunoSEQ multiplex PCR; TCRdb keeps in-frame clones, though not all of them. The sample records 120,000 or so clones, about 81% being singletons. Points on this clone: Its antigen is not known.

Documented time point: blood 2 weeks post-SBRT. Treatment reported: 15 Gy SBRT to primary tumor, nephrectomy 4 weeks later. After SBRT, blood was collected at 2 and 4 weeks, plus baseline. Germline V gives CDR1 MNHNS, CDR2 SASEGT. V gave up 2 bases and J gave up 4 bases, with 17 bases separating them. The CDR3 length is 17 residues. General study findings and limits: From baseline, blood top tumor clonotypes peaked at 2 weeks post-radiation. Without pretreatment biopsies, baseline tumor clonotype presence was undetermined.

The clonotype comes from a man over 45 with renal cell carcinoma. V and J are TRBV6-1 and TRBJ2-2, with D perhaps TRBD2 (6 bases). The input for sequencing was blood, taken from a patient whose treatment included radiotherapy and nephrectomy. CDR3 in DNA: TGTGCCAGCAGTGAAACCACGGGAGCCCGCCGCACCGGGGAGCTGTTTTTT. As protein: CASSETTGARRTGELFF.